One and the same sample provided the 21 T cell receptor beta chains below, sequenced in a study of sequential checkpoint blockade in melanoma (dated by TCRdb to the late 2010s). Receptor libraries were prepared by the immunoSEQ multiplex PCR assay. Held by TCRdb, this immuneACCESS table contains in-frame sequences only and omits some clones. Under half of the omission traces to an unresolved V gene where checked; the cause of the rest is unknown. This sample is represented by 25,000 to 35,000 clones; 85% to 90% of them were singletons. The ten biggest clones cover less than 15% of the sample. The sample's treatment or condition label is to be understood as: randomized to nivolumab then ipilimumab (arm A) or the reverse (arm B). The source was CD8+ T cells sorted from blood (inferred from file names), collected from a patient given nivolumab and ipilimumab in sequence. The receptor set was obtained from a human donor with melanoma.

The chain combines TRBV4-2 with TRBJ2-1, with a weak D call TRBD1 (7 bases). The ends were cut back, 4 bases at V and 8 bases at J, with 15 bases in the middle. Germline CDR1 and CDR2: LGHNA and YNFKEQ. This CDR3 region has 14 residues. The CDR3 loop reads CASSPGQEGDEQFF. Written as DNA, the CDR3 is TGTGCCAGCAGCCCCGGACAGGAGGGGGATGAGCAGTTCTTC.

This rearrangement joins TRBV27 to TRBJ2-5; TRBD2 matches 7 bases. With the DNA end fitting TRBJ2-7 better, the J assignment may be wrong. The length of the CDR3 is 16 residues. Germline V gene sequence: CDR1 MNHEY, CDR2 SMNVEV (reference sequence). In DNA, the CDR3 is TGTGCCAGCAGTTTATCGATCCGGGTGGGGGGGGACGAGCAGTACTTC. It codes for CASSLSIRVGGDEQYF.

The rearrangement links TRBV6-5 to TRBJ1-1; 7 positions agree with TRBD1. J was trimmed by 7 bases and V by 6 bases; bases with no gene match: 8. Germline V gene lookup returns CDR1 MNHEY and CDR2 SVGAGI. There are 13 residues in the CDR3. CDR3 DNA sequence: TGTGCCAGCAGCCCTGGGACAGCTCGTGAAGCTTTCTTT. It yields the protein CASSPGTAREAFF.

The chain links TRBV27 to TRBJ2-2; 7 bases are a match to TRBD2. With V trimmed by 4 bases and J by 8 bases, 10 bases remained unmatched. Germline V gene data show CDR1 as MNHEY and CDR2 as SMNVEV (reference sequence). The CDR3 loop spans 15 amino acids. CDR3 nucleotide sequence: TGTGCCAGCAGTTCTCCGGGACTAAACGGGGGGGAGCTGTTTTTT. Protein sequence: CASSSPGLNGGELFF.

V is TRBV15 and J is TRBJ2-1; D perhaps matches TRBD2 (5 bases). CDR1 is LNHNV, CDR2 YYDKDF, per germline (reference sequence). The CDR3 is 13 amino acids. Trimming left V 0 bases short and J 5 bases short, with 5 bases between. The CDR3 region has the DNA TGTGCCACCAGCAGAGACGGGGACAATGAGCAGTTCTTC. Translating it yields CATSRDGDNEQFF.

DNA of the CDR3: TGTGCCAGCAGACGGGACAGGGTGGGAGGCTACACCTTC. Its translation: CASRRDRVGGYTF. V is TRBV27 and J is TRBJ1-2; TRBD1 matches at 9 bases. CDR1 and CDR2 from the germline V gene are MNHEY and SMNVEV (reference sequence). The trim removed 6 bases at V and 8 bases at J, leaving 7 bases unmatched. The CDR3 is 13 amino acids.

The chain carries TRBV10-1 and TRBJ1-1, with D possibly matching TRBD1 (5 bases). The V and J ends lost 0 bases and 1 base respectively, with 9 bases between them. The CDR3 is 15 amino acids. The germline V gene has CDR1 WNHNN and CDR2 SYGVQD (reference sequence). CDR3: CASSESRGSNTEAFF. The CDR3 coding sequence is TGCGCCAGCAGTGAGTCAAGGGGATCGAACACTGAAGCTTTCTTT.

This chain uses TRBV27 with TRBJ1-1, with 12 bases fitting TRBD1. There are 14 residues in the CDR3. Germline CDR1 and CDR2: MNHEY and SMNVEV (reference sequence). The DNA for the CDR3 is TGTGCTTCGTGGGGGACAGGGGGCATCACTGAAGCTTTCTTT. Its protein product is CASWGTGGITEAFF.

The rearrangement uses TRBV6-6 and TRBJ1-2, with 7 bases lining up with TRBD1. J was trimmed by 0 bases and V by 6 bases; bases with no gene match: 10. The CDR3 extends over 16 amino acids. Germline CDR1 MNHNY, CDR2 SVGAGI (reference sequence). CDR3 DNA sequence: TGTGCCAGCAGCCCTACTCACAGGGGACCTAACTATGGCTACACCTTC. It translates to CASSPTHRGPNYGYTF.

The genes are TRBV10-3 and TRBJ1-2; D remains unclear. With 0 bases removed from V and 3 bases from J, the gap between germline ends came to 14 bases. The CDR3 is 16 amino acids. Looked up from germline, CDR1 is ENHRY and CDR2 is SYGVKD. CDR3 nucleotide sequence: TGTGCCATCAGTGAGTCAATCCCTCCGAGGTACTATGGCTACACCTTC. This encodes CAISESIPPRYYGYTF.

With regard to this clone: Other DNA sequences in this sample translate to the same CDR3. V is TRBV7-6 and J is TRBJ1-3; tentative D call: TRBD1 (5 bases). CDR3 length equals 15 residues. Germline-derived CDR1 and CDR2 are SGHVS and FNYEAQ. Trimming took off 3 bases at V and 1 base at J, with 10 bases between the two ends. As DNA, the CDR3 is TGTGCCAGCAGCTTTGGACCAGGGTCTGGAAACACCATATATTTT. Its translation is CASSFGPGSGNTIYF. Full variable domain (rest looked up from reference TRBV7-6 and TRBJ1-3): GAGVSQSPRYKVTKRGQDVALRCDPISGHVSLYWYRQALGQGPEFLTYFNYEAQQDKSGLPNDRFSAERPEGSISTLTIQRTEQRDSAMYRCASSFGPGSGNTIYFGEGSWLTVV.

The rearrangement links TRBV5-6 to TRBJ2-1, with TRBD2 matching 8 bases. The CDR3 contains 17 residues. Losses at the gene ends were 0 bases for V and 8 bases for J; bases not matched to a gene: 13. Germline CDR1 reads SGHDT; CDR2 reads YYEEEE. This CDR3 reads CASSLAPSGFEDHEQFF. For the CDR3, the DNA is TGTGCCAGCAGCTTGGCCCCTAGCGGGTTTGAGGATCATGAGCAGTTCTTC.

The V call is TRBV28, the J call TRBJ1-1, with D perhaps TRBD1 (6 bases). CDR1 is MDHEN, CDR2 SYDVKM, per germline. This CDR3 comprises 16 residues. Trimming removed 2 bases at V and 0 bases at J, with 13 bases between. CDR3 in DNA: TGTGCCAGCAGTTTACCCCCGGACAGTATGAACACTGAAGCTTTCTTT. It translates to CASSLPPDSMNTEAFF. The full variable domain, completed using reference TRBV28 and TRBJ1-1, is DVKVTQSSRYLVKRTGEKVFLECVQDMDHENMFWYRQDPGLGLRLIYFSYDVKMKEKGDIPEGYSVSREKKERFSLILESASTNQTSMYLCASSLPPDSMNTEAFFGQGTRLTVV.

The chain joins TRBV25-1 to TRBJ1-4, with TRBD1 matching over 9 bases. The germline gives CDR1 MGHDK, CDR2 SYGVNS. The V segment lost 4 bases and the J segment 5 bases; nucleotides outside the gene matches: 11. The CDR3 spans 17 residues. CDR3 amino acids: CASSGWPSGTGNEKLFF. The CDR3 DNA sequence: TGTGCCAGCAGTGGTTGGCCGTCCGGGACAGGGAATGAAAAACTGTTTTTT.

The J gene is TRBJ1-1, the V gene TRBV7-8; D gene ambiguous. Germline CDR1 is SGHVS and CDR2 is FQNEAQ. The CDR3 is 14 amino acids. Trimming pared 5 bases from V and 1 base from J, leaving 11 bases between. The chain's CDR3 is CASSVWAGNTEAFF. The CDR3 nucleotides read TGTGCCAGCAGCGTATGGGCAGGGAACACTGAAGCTTTCTTT.

J is TRBJ2-1 and V is TRBV27; TRBD2 matches at 11 bases. From germline, CDR1 is MNHEY and CDR2 SMNVEV (reference sequence). This CDR3 comprises 14 residues. The ends lost 6 bases at V and 6 bases at J; junction bases unmatched: 4. The CDR3 is CASRVAGGPNEQFF. CDR3 bases: TGTGCCAGCAGGGTAGCGGGGGGGCCCAATGAGCAGTTCTTC.

The V and J genes are TRBV7-2 and TRBJ2-1, with D tentatively TRBD2 (7 bases). The V gene's germline CDR1 is SGHTA and CDR2 FQGNSA. V dropped 5 bases and J dropped 3 bases, with 14 bases sitting between them. The CDR3 extends over 15 amino acids. In nucleotides, the CDR3 is TGTGCCAGCAGCGCCCGGGGGGCCAGCTACAATGAGCAGTTCTTC. Its protein is CASSARGASYNEQFF.

The CDR3 DNA reads TGTGCCTGGAGTGGCATGACAGGGGGGGCTGAAGCTTTCTTT. Protein product: CAWSGMTGGAEAFF. The rearrangement links TRBV30 to TRBJ1-1, with 9 bases matching TRBD1. V was clipped by 1 base and J by 6 bases; unmatched bases: 6. The CDR3 extends over 14 amino acids. Germline CDR1 and CDR2: GTSNPN and SVGIG (reference sequence).

The chain carries TRBV4-2 and TRBJ1-4; D is undetermined. The V gene lost 2 bases and the J gene lost 0 bases, with 7 bases spanning the gap. Per germline, CDR1 LGHNA and CDR2 YNFKEQ. The CDR3 loop spans 15 amino acids. This CDR3 reads CASSQFESTNEKLFF. CDR3 nucleotide sequence: TGTGCCAGCAGCCAATTCGAGTCAACTAATGAAAAACTGTTTTTT.

A single count supports this clone. The V and J genes are TRBV9 and TRBJ2-3; 11 bases map to TRBD2. The length of the CDR3 is 16 residues. The germline gives CDR1 SGDLS, CDR2 YYNGEE. V dropped 4 bases and J dropped 4; count of bases not matched to a gene: 8. The CDR3: CASSSPLAGGPDTQYF. CDR3 bases: TGTGCCAGCAGCTCCCCATTAGCGGGAGGGCCAGATACGCAGTATTTT.

This clone was observed a single time. This chain links TRBV4-1 with TRBJ1-6; 9 bases are shared with TRBD1. Germline lookup yields CDR1 MGHRA and CDR2 YSYEKL. Germline trimming cut 3 bases from V and 0 bases from J; bases unmatched to any gene: 9. The CDR3 extends over 19 amino acids. CDR3 nucleotides: TGCGCCAGCAGCCATGATCCGGACAGGGGAACCTCCTATAATTCACCCCTCCACTTT. Translating gives CASSHDPDRGTSYNSPLHF.